This T cell receptor (beta chain) was captured by sequencing in a study of T-cell reconstitution after alpha-beta-depleted transplantation in children. General study findings and limits: Several hundred graft clones that had expanded were reportedly the source of alpha-beta T cells about two months after transplant. T-cell counts and diversity were attributed mostly to newly produced T cells one year after transplant. From surviving recipient T cells and thymic progenitors came the high day-60 TCRbeta diversity observed in some patients.

As it was prepared, the TCRbeta library received unique molecular identifiers. TCRdb called the PCR reads again in MiXCR, with one record for every CDR3 protein. The top ten hold approximately 11% of the sample, which has 300,000 or so distinct CDR3 sequences, over 20% seen once. With regard to this clonotype: The antigen remains undetermined.

CDR1 is SGHRS, CDR2 YFSETQ, per germline. The CDR3 spans 16 residues. Trimming cost V 2 bases and J 7 bases; bases outside gene matches: 7. The TCR sequence derives from a male patient under 18 who had a stem cell transplant for acute lymphoblastic leukemia, so the T cells may come from the graft donor. This chain uses TRBV5-1 with TRBJ2-2, with TRBD2 matching over 11 bases. Sequencing used PBMCs, mostly from graft donor cells, obtained 180 days after TCRalphabeta/CD19-depleted stem cell transplant. Here the CDR3 DNA reads TGCGCCAGCAGCTTTACTAGCGGGAGTGTTGACGGGGAGCTGTTTTTT. Its protein product is CASSFTSGSVDGELFF.